The 9 T cell receptor beta chains listed next were all sequenced from one sample in a study of molecular identifiers for immune sequencing clone quantification. TCRdb re-called the PCR reads with MiXCR, one entry per CDR3 protein. The table has hundreds of thousands of distinct CDR3 sequences, about a fifth seen once. Sequenced input: naive CD8+ T cells from blood, with Jurkat cell RNA spiked in. Documented subset: FACS-sorted CD8+CD4-CCR7+CD45RA+ naive T cells. These receptor sequences come from a human donor in good health. Some libraries in this study had Jurkat cell RNA spiked in.

The chain recombines TRBV2 with TRBJ2-2; the D is unclear. Trimming took 7 bases from V and 1 from J, leaving 4 bases between them. The CDR3 totals 12 residues. From germline, CDR1 is SNHLY and CDR2 FYNNEI. The CDR3 DNA reads TGTGCCAGCATCGTGAACACCGGGGAGCTGTTTTTT. Protein: CASIVNTGELFF.

This clonotype occurred many times. CDR3 protein: CASSSYPTRHDGADTQYF. In nucleotides, the CDR3 is TGTGCCAGCAGCTCTTACCCGACTAGGCATGATGGCGCAGATACGCAGTATTTT. V and J are TRBV7-6 and TRBJ2-3; D is possibly TRBD2 (6 bases). The ends were cut back, 4 bases at V and 4 bases at J, with 24 bases in the middle. Germline CDR1 and CDR2: SGHVS and FNYEAQ. The CDR3 runs to 18 residues.

This clonotype was observed at least ten times. This chain links TRBV7-2 with TRBJ2-7; weak D call: TRBD2 (6 bases). Germline V gives CDR1 SGHTA, CDR2 FQGNSA. This CDR3 is built from 15 residues. Trimming shortened V by 3 bases and J by 2 bases, and 14 bases separated the two germline ends. CDR3 region: CASSFFRGGAYEQYF. CDR3 DNA: TGTGCCAGCAGCTTTTTCCGAGGCGGGGCCTACGAGCAGTACTTC.

The rearrangement uses TRBV20-1 and TRBJ1-1; a possible D gene is TRBD1 (5 bases). V dropped 6 bases and J dropped 4 bases, with 27 bases sitting between them. CDR3 size: 17 residues. Germline V lookup: CDR1 DFQATT, CDR2 SNEGSKA (reference sequence). The CDR3 DNA is TGCAGTGCCCCGTGGGGACCTCGTTCCCGATGGGGCACTGAAGCTTTCTTT. As protein: CSAPWGPRSRWGTEAFF.

This clonotype has a count of ten or more. This chain connects TRBV29-1 to TRBJ1-1; D is possibly TRBD1 (6 bases). The V gene lost 5 bases and the J gene lost 0 bases, with 10 bases spanning the gap. From germline, CDR1 is SQVTM and CDR2 ANQGSEA. The CDR3 extends over 13 amino acids. The CDR3 loop is CSVPGTMNTEAFF. CDR3 coding DNA: TGCAGCGTTCCAGGGACAATGAACACTGAAGCTTTCTTT.

A word on this clonotype: A much larger clone lies one base from this, so it may be a read error. The J gene is TRBJ2-7, the V gene TRBV6-6, with 10 bases aligning to TRBD2. Germline CDR1 MNHNY, CDR2 SVGAGI (reference sequence). V dropped 0 bases and J dropped 6; count of bases not matched to a gene: 5. The CDR3 is 15 residues long. CDR3 sequence: CASSYSASGGVEQYF. The DNA of the CDR3 is TGTGCCAGCAGTTACTCGGCTAGCGGGGGAGTCGAGCAGTACTTC.

This clonotype came up many times. The chain joins TRBV20-1 to TRBJ2-3, with a tentative D call TRBD1 (6 bases). Germline V gene lookup returns CDR1 DFQATT and CDR2 SNEGSKA (reference sequence). Between the trimmed V and J ends, which lost 5 bases and 1 base, there was a span of 16 bases. CDR3 length: 15 amino acids. The CDR3 nucleotides are TGCAGTGCTTCCGGAGAGGCAGGGGGCACAGATACGCAGTATTTT. It is translated as CSASGEAGGTDTQYF.

Comments on this clonotype: This likely comes from a read error, as the CDR3 has no conserved phenylalanine or tryptophan at its end. The chain couples TRBV10-3 to TRBJ1-2, with 9 positions matching TRBD1. Germline V lookup: CDR1 ENHRY, CDR2 SYGVKD. This CDR3 spans 14 amino acids. Trimming removed 7 bases from V and 5 bases from J; junction bases left unmatched: 8. The CDR3 DNA follows: TGTGCCATCACCTCCCGGGACAGGGATTATGGCTACACCCTC. Translating it yields CAITSRDRDYGYTL.

The chain carries TRBV4-3 and TRBJ2-7; TRBD2 is a possible D gene (5 bases). The V gene's germline CDR1 is LGHNA and CDR2 YSLEER. The length of the CDR3 is 13 residues. The ends were cut back, 3 bases at V and 7 bases at J, with 13 bases in the middle. CDR3: CASSQGVRGEQYF. The CDR3 nucleotides read TGCGCCAGCAGCCAGGGAGTGCGTGGGGAGCAGTACTTC.